This T cell receptor (beta chain) stems from a study of blood T cell repertoires in COVID-19. Across the study: PBMCs, B-cell-depleted T cells, or T cells provided the cDNA or gDNA that made up the material.

This clone was seen a handful of times. Germline CDR1 and CDR2: SGHDN and FVKESK. The CDR3 totals 15 residues. The V gene lost 1 base and the J gene lost 4 bases, with 14 bases spanning the gap. Seattle patients were enrolled during active infection and followed longitudinally. Assay: immunoSEQ multiplex PCR; the TCRdb copy retains only in-frame clones and omits some. The data hold about 120,000 clones, with 75% to 90% observed a single time. The specimen sequenced was peripheral blood. V usage is TRBV14 and J usage is TRBJ2-7; D is perhaps TRBD1 (6 bases). This TCR came from a man aged 55 to 69 with COVID-19, enrolled during active disease. This CDR3 reads CASSQGQAGLYEQYF. The DNA of the CDR3 is TGTGCCAGCAGCCAAGGACAGGCAGGGTTATACGAGCAGTACTTC.